This TCR beta chain stems from a study of beta chain features in type 1 diabetes. Notes on the study in general: Healthy donors had naive, central memory and Treg TCRB repertoires that appeared less similar than those seen among patients.

Every bit of the isolated RNA underwent reverse transcription, so sequencing read expressed TCRB transcripts. The table came from immunoSEQ multiplex PCR; TCRdb's copy has only in-frame clones and leaves some out. The data hold approximately 300,000 clones, with 9.5% to 11% observed a single time. J was trimmed by 10 bases and V by 3 bases; bases with no gene match: 2. The CDR3 contains 13 residues. The V gene's germline CDR1 is SGHNT and CDR2 YYREEE (reference sequence). Details on this clone: What it binds is unknown.

The origin of this receptor is a woman aged 30 to 39 in good health. This chain connects TRBV5-4 to TRBJ2-1, with 12 bases matching TRBD2. Sequencing was carried out using naive CD4+ T cells from blood. The CDR3: CASSYGLAGEQFF. The CDR3, as DNA: TGTGCCAGCAGCTACGGACTAGCGGGAGAGCAGTTCTTC.